The following is a TCR beta chain sequence with its context. Its matching antigen is unknown. V shed 3 bases, J shed 4 bases, and the junction held 2 bases outside the gene matches. The germline gives CDR1 SGHRS, CDR2 YFSETQ. The CDR3 is 14 amino acids. Here immunoSEQ multiplex PCR was the method, and the copy in TCRdb shows in-frame clones only, minus some. The sample carries about 19,000 clones, approximately 80% recorded once. The data were obtained in a study of T cell responses to AZD1222 COVID-19 vaccine. Study outcomes and limitations: Nearly half of spike-specific TCRs reportedly go after variant regions that carry no mutations. The study identified only a handful of AZD1222 recipients as seropositive at baseline.

V and J are TRBV5-1 and TRBJ1-4; 8 bases are a match to TRBD1. This specimen consisted of peripheral blood, obtained 28 days after the second AZD1222 dose. The receptor comes from an adult who received the AZD1222 COVID-19 vaccine. The CDR3 DNA reads TGCGCCAGCAGCTGGGACAGGATTAATGAAAAACTGTTTTTT. It yields the protein CASSWDRINEKLFF.